These T cell receptor beta chains were read from a single sample in a study of blood T cells in healthy people across ages. A single record per CDR3 protein comes from TCRdb applying MiXCR to the 5' RACE reads. The sample records some 1.8 million distinct CDR3 sequences, approximately 40% being singletons. Sequences were obtained from blood. The receptors were sampled from a human donor in good health. Both conserved end residues are part of each CDR3. A D gene is named only where the DNA matches it firmly. Not all rows give a size; the values are once, few, many and, for expanded clones, a class.

d_gene: NA; j_gene: TRBJ1-4; abundance: NA; v_gene: TRBV7-8; CDR3nt: TGTGCCAGCAGCCCACTCGGGGAGGGACGAAAACTGTTTTTT; CDR3aa: CASSPLGEGRKLFF
d_gene: NA; j_gene: TRBJ1-2; abundance: NA; v_gene: TRBV9; CDR3nt: TGTGCCAGCAGCGGGCAAGGACGGAATGGACCCTATGGCTACACCTTC; CDR3aa: CASSGQGRNGPYGYTF
d_gene: NA; j_gene: TRBJ2-3; abundance: NA; v_gene: TRBV28; CDR3nt: TGTGCCAGCAGTTTAGGAGGCGTAGAGCACACAGATACGCAGTATTTT; CDR3aa: CASSLGGVEHTDTQYF
d_gene: NA; j_gene: TRBJ2-5; abundance: NA; v_gene: TRBV12-3/TRBV12-4; CDR3nt: TGTGCCAGCAGTTTACGGCTTCGCGGGGAGTACCAAGAGACCCAGTACTTC; CDR3aa: CASSLRLRGEYQETQYF
d_gene: NA; j_gene: TRBJ2-7; abundance: NA; v_gene: TRBV12-3/TRBV12-4; CDR3nt: TGTGCCAGCAGTTTAGAACAGTTCTACGAGCAGTACTTC; CDR3aa: CASSLEQFYEQYF
d_gene: NA; j_gene: TRBJ2-7; abundance: NA; v_gene: TRBV7-2; CDR3nt: TGTGCCAGCAGCTTAACGGCAGGGCGGCACGAGCAGTACTTC; CDR3aa: CASSLTAGRHEQYF
d_gene: TRBD2; j_gene: TRBJ2-3; abundance: NA; v_gene: TRBV4-2; CDR3nt: TGTGCCAGCAGCCAGGTCGGGCTAGCGGGTAGCACAGATACGCAGTATTTT; CDR3aa: CASSQVGLAGSTDTQYF
d_gene: NA; j_gene: TRBJ1-2; abundance: NA; v_gene: TRBV7-2; CDR3nt: TGTGCCAGCAGCCAGTGGGGCAGGGAAGGGAATGGCTACACCTTC; CDR3aa: CASSQWGREGNGYTF
d_gene: NA; j_gene: TRBJ2-3; abundance: few; v_gene: TRBV2; CDR3nt: TGTGCCAGCAGTGAGGGGGCTTATAGCACAGATACGCAGTATTTT; CDR3aa: CASSEGAYSTDTQYF
d_gene: NA; j_gene: TRBJ2-6; abundance: few; v_gene: TRBV30; CDR3nt: TGTGCTCACGATTACCGGACTGAGGGCTCTGGGGCCAACGTCCTGACTTTC; CDR3aa: CAHDYRTEGSGANVLTF
d_gene: NA; j_gene: TRBJ2-3; abundance: NA; v_gene: TRBV29-1; CDR3nt: TGCAGCGTTGGAGGGAATTGGGATACGCAGTATTTT; CDR3aa: CSVGGNWDTQYF
d_gene: NA; j_gene: TRBJ2-7; abundance: NA; v_gene: TRBV7-6; CDR3nt: TGTGCCAGCAGCCTGAACGGGGGAACCTACGAGCAGTACTTC; CDR3aa: CASSLNGGTYEQYF
d_gene: NA; j_gene: TRBJ2-4; abundance: few; v_gene: TRBV6-2/TRBV6-3; CDR3nt: TGTGCCAGCAGCTCTATCGGGACACCTAAAAACATTCAGTACTTC; CDR3aa: CASSSIGTPKNIQYF
d_gene: TRBD2; j_gene: TRBJ2-5; abundance: many; v_gene: TRBV29-1; CDR3nt: TGCAGCGTTGAACTAGCGGGGGGGGAGACCCAGTACTTC; CDR3aa: CSVELAGGETQYF
d_gene: NA; j_gene: TRBJ2-7; abundance: many; v_gene: TRBV5-1; CDR3nt: TGCGCCAGCAGCTTCAGGGAAGCCTACGAGCAGTACTTC; CDR3aa: CASSFREAYEQYF
d_gene: TRBD2; j_gene: TRBJ2-1; abundance: NA; v_gene: TRBV24-1; CDR3nt: TGTGCCACCAGTGCCCTTAGCGGGGGGTGGTACAATGAGCAGTTCTTC; CDR3aa: CATSALSGGWYNEQFF
d_gene: TRBD1; j_gene: TRBJ2-7; abundance: few; v_gene: TRBV11-1; CDR3nt: TGTGCCAGCAGCCCTGGACAGGGGGCCCCCTACGAGCAGTACTTC; CDR3aa: CASSPGQGAPYEQYF
d_gene: TRBD1; j_gene: TRBJ2-7; abundance: few; v_gene: TRBV4-2; CDR3nt: TGTGCCAGCAGCCAAACGGGGACAGGGAACTCCTACGAGCAGTACTTC; CDR3aa: CASSQTGTGNSYEQYF
d_gene: TRBD1; j_gene: TRBJ2-1; abundance: NA; v_gene: TRBV6-2/TRBV6-3; CDR3nt: TGTGCCACCAGGGACAGGGTTATCTACAATGAGCAGTTCTTC; CDR3aa: CATRDRVIYNEQFF
d_gene: NA; j_gene: TRBJ1-4; abundance: NA; v_gene: TRBV13; CDR3nt: TGTGTCAGCAGCTGGGCCAATAATGAAAAACTGTTTTTT; CDR3aa: CVSSWANNEKLFF
d_gene: TRBD1; j_gene: TRBJ2-7; abundance: few; v_gene: TRBV28; CDR3nt: TGTGCCAGCAGCCCCCCCAGGCGACAGGGTTCCTACGAGCAGTACTTC; CDR3aa: CASSPPRRQGSYEQYF
d_gene: NA; j_gene: TRBJ1-1; abundance: few; v_gene: TRBV5-1; CDR3nt: TGCGCCAGCAGCCAGTGGGGACTTAACACTGAAGCTTTCTTT; CDR3aa: CASSQWGLNTEAFF
d_gene: NA; j_gene: TRBJ2-7; abundance: NA; v_gene: TRBV12-5; CDR3nt: TGTGCTAGTGGTTCGGGCTTGGGGAAAACCTACGAGCAGTACTTC; CDR3aa: CASGSGLGKTYEQYF
d_gene: NA; j_gene: TRBJ2-1; abundance: NA; v_gene: TRBV14; CDR3nt: TGTGCCAGCAGCCAAGGTGTGGGCCACTACAAAAGTAACAATGAGCAGTTCTTC; CDR3aa: CASSQGVGHYKSNNEQFF
d_gene: NA; j_gene: TRBJ2-7; abundance: few; v_gene: TRBV7-9; CDR3nt: TGTGCCAGCAGCTTAGCTTGGGCGGCTTCCGAGCAGTACTTC; CDR3aa: CASSLAWAASEQYF
d_gene: TRBD2; j_gene: TRBJ2-1; abundance: NA; v_gene: TRBV12-3/TRBV12-4; CDR3nt: TGTGCCAGCAGTCTCCAGCGGGGGCCTAACAATGAGCAGTTCTTC; CDR3aa: CASSLQRGPNNEQFF
d_gene: TRBD2; j_gene: TRBJ2-1; abundance: many; v_gene: TRBV20-1; CDR3nt: TGCAGTGCTAGGACTAGCGTCGGCCAGTTCTTC; CDR3aa: CSARTSVGQFF